This T cell receptor beta chain was observed in a study of blood T cell repertoires in COVID-19. Study context: Donors in the United States, Italy and Spain gave samples during acute or convalescent COVID-19.

Trimming pared 5 bases from V and 7 bases from J, leaving 18 bases between. Germline loops: CDR1 SGHVS, CDR2 FQNEAQ. The CDR3 consists of 15 residues. Data came from immunoSEQ multiplex PCR; TCRdb stores just in-frame clones and leaves some out. The sample yields roughly 210,000 clones, roughly 90% seen once. The genes are TRBV7-8 and TRBJ1-5; a weak D match, TRBD1 (5 bases). This sequence was found in a man aged 70-80 years with acute or convalescent COVID-19. The sample was peripheral blood. The CDR3 sequence: CASSSSGGGEQPQHF. The CDR3 DNA sequence: TGTGCCAGCAGCAGCAGCGGGGGAGGTGAGCAGCCCCAGCATTTT.